The 3 T cell receptor beta chains below were found in one sample sequenced in a study of T cell repertoires in cytomegalovirus infection. TCRdb independently ran MiXCR on the reads; one entry per CDR3 protein. This table has roughly 800,000 distinct CDR3 sequences, under 35% appearing once. Antigen specificity for these receptors is unknown. The source was cultured CD8+ T cells from PBMCs, collected from culture after CMV antigen stimulation. These receptors came from a human donor in good health (CMV status not recorded). Some clones in this sample may be carry-over from other donors' samples.

This chain joins TRBV5-4 and TRBJ2-1; the D is unclear. CDR1 SGHNT and CDR2 YYREEE come from the germline V gene (reference sequence). V dropped 4 bases and J dropped 0 bases, with 11 bases sitting between them. This CDR3 is 15 amino acids long. Here the CDR3 reads CASSLLPNSYNEQFF. As DNA, the CDR3 is TGTGCCAGCAGCCTGTTACCGAACTCCTACAATGAGCAGTTCTTC.

This clonotype appeared many times. This chain joins TRBV19 and TRBJ2-1, with a tentative D call TRBD1 (5 bases). This CDR3 has 14 amino acids. Trimming left V 2 bases short and J 3 bases short, with 8 bases between. Germline V gene sequence: CDR1 LNHDA, CDR2 SQIVND (reference sequence). DNA for the CDR3: TGTGCCAGTAGTATAACAGGCAACTACAATGAGCAGTTCTTC. This sequence encodes CASSITGNYNEQFF. The full variable domain, with the rest looked up from reference TRBV19 and TRBJ2-1, is DGGITQSPKYLFRKEGQNVTLSCEQNLNHDAMYWYRQDPGQGLRLIYYSQIVNDFQKGDIAEGYSVSREKKESFPLTVTSAQKNPTAFYLCASSITGNYNEQFFGPGTRLTVL.

There are a few counts of this clonotype. V and J are TRBV27 and TRBJ2-7; unclear D gene. Germline CDR1 is MNHEY and CDR2 is SMNVEV (reference sequence). The CDR3 is 13 residues long. Trimming stripped 4 bases from V and 1 base from J, with 8 bases between. CDR3: CASSSFLSYEQYF. CDR3 in DNA: TGTGCCAGCAGTTCGTTTCTATCCTACGAGCAGTACTTC.